The 28 T cell receptor beta chains below all came from one sample that was sequenced in a study of shared clonotypes between healthy human individuals. CD45RO-negative CD8 cells positively selected for CCR7 made up the naive population, which excluded terminally differentiated effector memory CD45RA+ cells. Repertoires were generated with immunoSEQ multiplex PCR, while TCRdb's copy carries only in-frame clones and drops some. The sample yields 2 million to 2.5 million clones, roughly 94% seen once. Sequenced sample: naive CD8+ T cells sorted from blood. These receptors were obtained from a man aged 18-30 years in good health.

The chain carries TRBV30 and TRBJ1-2, with 11 bases that match TRBD1. Per the germline V gene, CDR1 is GTSNPN and CDR2 is SVGIG (reference sequence). This CDR3 is built from 13 residues. The J segment lost 7 bases and the V segment lost 1 base, leaving 2 bases of the junction unmatched. The CDR3 is CAWSGGQGVGYTF. CDR3 in DNA: TGTGCCTGGAGTGGGGGACAGGGGGTTGGCTACACCTTC.

V and J are TRBV19 and TRBJ2-3, with 8 bases identical to TRBD1. J was trimmed by 5 bases and V by 2 bases; bases with no gene match: 12. Germline V gene sequence: CDR1 LNHDA, CDR2 SQIVND (reference sequence). This CDR3 has 17 amino acids. The CDR3 nucleotides read TGTGCCAGTAGTATAATGCCGGCCACAGGGGGAATAGATACGCAGTATTTT. Translating it yields CASSIMPATGGIDTQYF. Full variable domain (remainder filled in from reference TRBV19 and TRBJ2-3): DGGITQSPKYLFRKEGQNVTLSCEQNLNHDAMYWYRQDPGQGLRLIYYSQIVNDFQKGDIAEGYSVSREKKESFPLTVTSAQKNPTAFYLCASSIMPATGGIDTQYFGPGTRLTVL.

This CDR3 is CASSWTGSYNEQFF. As DNA, the CDR3 is TGTGCCAGCAGTTGGACAGGCTCCTACAATGAGCAGTTCTTC. V is TRBV6-6 and J is TRBJ2-1; 7 nucleotides agree with TRBD1. Losses at the gene ends were 4 bases for V and 0 bases for J; bases not matched to a gene: 0. The CDR3 covers 14 residues. Germline values: CDR1 MNHNY, CDR2 SVGAGI (reference sequence).

This chain uses TRBV13 with TRBJ1-1, with a possible D match to TRBD1 (6 bases). Trimming took 5 bases from V and 0 from J, leaving 13 bases between them. Germline V gene sequence: CDR1 PRHDT, CDR2 FYEKMQ (reference sequence). The CDR3 totals 15 residues. The CDR3 spells CASSPRTVMNTEAFF. CDR3 DNA sequence: TGTGCCAGCAGCCCCCGGACAGTTATGAACACTGAAGCTTTCTTT.

This clone has only one observation. Within the sample, other DNA sequences also encode this same CDR3. The CDR3 sequence is CASSLDRGLETQYF. The CDR3 DNA sequence: TGTGCCAGCAGCCTCGACAGGGGATTAGAGACCCAGTACTTC. The chain recombines TRBV5-4 with TRBJ2-5; TRBD1 aligns across 8 bases. V lost 4 bases to trimming and J lost 4 bases; unmatched junction nucleotides: 6. Germline CDR1 reads SGHNT; CDR2 reads YYREEE (reference sequence). The length of the CDR3 is 14 residues. The full variable domain, in which reference TRBV5-4 and TRBJ2-5 provide the parts outside the CDR3, is ETGVTQSPTHLIKTRGQQVTLRCSSQSGHNTVSWYQQALGQGPQFIFQYYREEENGRGNFPPRFSGLQFPNYSSELNVNALELDDSALYLCASSLDRGLETQYFGPGTRLLVL.

The chain recombines TRBV19 with TRBJ1-1; no clear D. The CDR3 covers 12 residues. Trimming shortened V by 7 bases and J by 3 bases, and 9 bases separated the two germline ends. The germline V gene has CDR1 LNHDA and CDR2 SQIVND (reference sequence). DNA for the CDR3: TGTGCCAGTACCCCAGGATACACTGAAGCTTTCTTT. This codes for CASTPGYTEAFF. The full variable domain, rest sourced from reference TRBV19 and TRBJ1-1, is DGGITQSPKYLFRKEGQNVTLSCEQNLNHDAMYWYRQDPGQGLRLIYYSQIVNDFQKGDIAEGYSVSREKKESFPLTVTSAQKNPTAFYLCASTPGYTEAFFGQGTRLTVV.

V and J are TRBV15 and TRBJ2-1; TRBD2 agrees at 7 bases. This CDR3 spans 15 amino acids. The trim removed 4 bases at V and 1 base at J, leaving 4 bases unmatched. Germline CDR1 is LNHNV and CDR2 is YYDKDF (reference sequence). The CDR3 nucleotides are TGTGCCACCAGCACTACTAGCGCGTCCTACAATGAGCAGTTCTTC. It codes for CATSTTSASYNEQFF.

The chain is built from TRBV9 and TRBJ2-5; 9 nucleotides line up with TRBD2. V shed 2 bases and J 5 bases; nucleotides not matched to a gene: 7. Germline CDR1 reads SGDLS; CDR2 reads YYNGEE. The CDR3 totals 15 residues. The CDR3 loop reads CASSVPRLAGETQYF. In DNA, the CDR3 is TGTGCCAGCAGCGTCCCTAGGCTAGCGGGGGAGACCCAGTACTTC.

This chain connects TRBV4-1 to TRBJ1-6, with D unresolved. CDR3 size: 15 residues. With 1 base removed from V and 6 bases from J, the gap between germline ends came to 10 bases. CDR1 is MGHRA, CDR2 YSYEKL, per germline. The CDR3 loop reads CASSQGSLSNSPLHF. The CDR3, as DNA: TGCGCCAGCAGCCAAGGGAGTCTCTCTAATTCACCCCTCCACTTT.

The CDR3 protein is CASSTRQATNEKLFF. In DNA, the CDR3 is TGTGCCAGCAGCACAAGACAGGCAACTAATGAAAAACTGTTTTTT. The V call is TRBV13, the J call TRBJ1-4, with TRBD1 as a possible D gene (6 bases). This CDR3 is built from 15 residues. V was trimmed by 5 bases and J by 0 bases, leaving 10 bases between them. Germline V gene lookup returns CDR1 PRHDT and CDR2 FYEKMQ (reference sequence).

V gene TRBV29-1 combines with J gene TRBJ1-2; D is unclear. Germline CDR1 SQVTM, CDR2 ANQGSEA. V lost 4 bases and J lost 4, with 10 bases in between. This CDR3 has 12 residues. CDR3 sequence: CSVVTEVYGYTF. The CDR3 bases are TGCAGCGTTGTAACAGAAGTCTATGGCTACACCTTC.

The J gene is TRBJ2-7, the V gene TRBV28; perhaps TRBD2 as D (6 bases). Trimming cost V 6 bases and J 1 base, with 10 bases left between them. The CDR3 is made up of 13 amino acids. Per germline, CDR1 MDHEN and CDR2 SYDVKM. The chain's CDR3 is CASRGGESYEQYF. CDR3 in DNA: TGTGCCAGCAGGGGGGGTGAGTCCTACGAGCAGTACTTC.

The chain employs TRBV4-2 and TRBJ1-1, with 7 bases matching TRBD1. CDR1 LGHNA and CDR2 YNFKEQ come from the germline V gene. J gave up 0 bases and V 0 bases, and 7 bases lay outside the gene matches. The CDR3 covers 17 residues. This CDR3 reads CASSQEHGTALNTEAFF. The DNA of the CDR3 is TGTGCCAGCAGCCAAGAGCACGGGACAGCCCTGAACACTGAAGCTTTCTTT.

This clone was seen once. The rearrangement links TRBV4-2 to TRBJ1-1; D is ambiguous. Trimming cost V 4 bases and J 4 bases, with 16 bases left between them. The CDR3 is 15 amino acids. Looked up from germline, CDR1 is LGHNA and CDR2 is YNFKEQ. The CDR3 region is CASSPVFSLGTEAFF. The CDR3 DNA sequence: TGTGCCAGCAGCCCAGTGTTCTCTTTGGGCACTGAAGCTTTCTTT.

CDR3 in amino acids: CASSLDHLAGEDEQFF. CDR3 nucleotides: TGTGCCAGCAGCTTAGATCATCTAGCGGGAGAGGATGAGCAGTTCTTC. This chain uses TRBV11-2 with TRBJ2-1; 10 bases map to TRBD2. CDR3 size: 16 residues. The V segment lost 0 bases and the J segment 8 bases; nucleotides outside the gene matches: 7. Per the germline V gene, CDR1 is SGHAT and CDR2 is FQNNGV.

The chain carries TRBV19 and TRBJ1-3; TRBD1 aligns across 7 bases. CDR3 length: 17 amino acids. Germline assignment: CDR1 LNHDA and CDR2 SQIVND (reference sequence). V lost 3 bases and J lost 3; bases outside the gene matches: 11. CDR3 amino acids: CASSIDLETGNGNTIYF. The CDR3 DNA reads TGTGCCAGTAGTATCGACTTAGAGACAGGGAATGGAAACACCATATATTTT.

The gene calls are TRBV4-3 and TRBJ2-7; 7 nucleotides line up with TRBD2. Germline V gene sequence: CDR1 LGHNA, CDR2 YSLEER. The CDR3 covers 15 residues. V trimming: 1 base; J trimming: 3 bases; junction bases outside the gene matches: 6. The CDR3 here is CASSQGGGGNYEQYF. The CDR3 DNA reads as TGCGCCAGCAGCCAAGGGGGGGGAGGGAACTACGAGCAGTACTTC.

The rearrangement joins TRBV5-4 to TRBJ2-2; D uncertain. The CDR3 is 14 amino acids. The V end was cut by 4 bases, the J end by 0 bases, with 7 bases between. The V gene's germline CDR1 is SGHNT and CDR2 YYREEE (reference sequence). CDR3 nucleotide sequence: TGTGCCAGCAGCCTACCTGCGAACACCGGGGAGCTGTTTTTT. Translation: CASSLPANTGELFF.

This clone was found a few times. The sample carries other DNA sequences with the same CDR3. CDR3 sequence reads: CASSQDPEETQYF. In nucleotides, the CDR3 is TGCGCCAGCAGCCAAGATCCGGAGGAGACCCAGTACTTC. This chain joins TRBV4-1 and TRBJ2-5, with D unclear. The CDR3 loop spans 13 amino acids. The V and J ends lost 0 bases and 5 bases respectively, with 7 bases between them. Germline V gene lookup returns CDR1 MGHRA and CDR2 YSYEKL.

The chain joins TRBV7-9 to TRBJ1-6; D is unresolved. The V gene lost 2 bases and the J gene lost 4 bases, with 9 bases spanning the gap. The CDR3 spans 15 residues. Germline-derived CDR1 and CDR2 are SEHNR and FQNEAQ (reference sequence). The CDR3 is CASSLQIQYNSPLHF. The CDR3 DNA sequence: TGTGCCAGCAGCTTACAAATACAATATAATTCACCCCTCCACTTT.

The chain links TRBV19 to TRBJ1-5, with 9 bases identical to TRBD1. Germline V CDR1 and CDR2: LNHDA, SQIVND (reference sequence). V gave up 8 bases and J gave up 4 bases; unmatched junction bases: 9. The CDR3 contains 15 residues. DNA for the CDR3: TGTGCCAGTCAGATAATGGACAGGGGAAATCAGCCCCAGCATTTT. Residues: CASQIMDRGNQPQHF.

The gene calls are TRBV2 and TRBJ2-2, with 8 bases identical to TRBD2. Trimming removed 7 bases from V and 2 bases from J; junction bases left unmatched: 12. The CDR3 spans 17 residues. CDR1 is SNHLY and CDR2 is FYNNEI in the germline V gene. The CDR3 sequence: CASIRAGGSENTGELFF. CDR3 nucleotide sequence: TGTGCCAGCATTCGGGCGGGAGGATCGGAAAACACCGGGGAGCTGTTTTTT.

Turning to this clone: Other DNA sequences in the same sample also yield this CDR3. J is TRBJ2-7 and V is TRBV10-2; 12 nucleotides align to TRBD1. CDR1 and CDR2 from the germline V gene are WSHSY and SAAADI. CDR3 length: 14 residues. The ends lost 4 bases at V and 4 bases at J; junction bases unmatched: 2. The CDR3 loop is CASSAGQGAYEQYF. DNA for the CDR3: TGCGCCAGCAGTGCGGGACAGGGGGCTTACGAGCAGTACTTC.

The rearrangement joins TRBV12-5 to TRBJ2-5; perhaps TRBD1 as D (5 bases). The CDR3 runs 14 residues. Germline loops: CDR1 LGHNT, CDR2 FRNRAP. The V and J ends lost 5 bases and 2 bases respectively, with 12 bases between them. CDR3 sequence: CASGPPGIQETQYF. The CDR3 DNA follows: TGTGCTAGTGGTCCTCCAGGGATACAAGAGACCCAGTACTTC.

V is TRBV11-2 and J is TRBJ2-7; 12 bases align to TRBD2. The CDR3 runs to 12 residues. The germline CDR1 and CDR2 sequences are SGHAT and FQNNGV. V trimming: 6 bases; J trimming: 10 bases; junction bases outside the gene matches: 4. The CDR3 DNA is TGTGCCAGCAGGCGACTAGCGGGAGTACAGTACTTC. This codes for CASRRLAGVQYF.

On this clone: Other DNA sequences in the same sample also yield this CDR3. This chain links TRBV9 with TRBJ1-3; D is unresolved. CDR1 SGDLS and CDR2 YYNGEE come from the germline V gene. There are 15 residues in the CDR3. V was shortened by 0 bases and J by 0 bases, with 7 bases between the two germline ends. The CDR3 here is CASSVDSSSGNTIYF. CDR3 bases: TGTGCCAGCAGCGTAGACAGTAGCTCTGGAAACACCATATATTTT.

The chain carries TRBV7-9 and TRBJ2-5; D remains ambiguous. Trimming pared 0 bases from V and 1 base from J, leaving 6 bases between. Germline V lookup: CDR1 SEHNR, CDR2 FQNEAQ (reference sequence). This CDR3 is built from 14 residues. As DNA, the CDR3 is TGTGCCAGCAGCTTAGCAGACGTCCAAGAGACCCAGTACTTC. This sequence encodes CASSLADVQETQYF.

This chain uses TRBV5-6 with TRBJ1-1; possible D gene TRBD1, 5 bases. This CDR3 spans 15 amino acids. Germline V lookup: CDR1 SGHDT, CDR2 YYEEEE. Trimming removed 0 bases from V and 10 bases from J, with 19 bases in between. The CDR3 loop is CASSLDGHSLGVAFF. The DNA of the CDR3 is TGTGCCAGCAGCTTGGATGGTCACTCCCTGGGGGTAGCTTTCTTT.